The present entry profiles one T cell receptor beta chain with its context. Its antigen remains unknown. The sample is drawn from a study of siplizumab effects on memory and regulatory T cells. Only in-frame clones appear in the TCRdb table, and some are missing; sequencing was by immunoSEQ multiplex PCR. The table lists 87,000 or so clones, approximately 90% of them singletons. Whole-study findings and limits: In controls, around 30% of mappable alloreactive CD4+ clones were Treg-derived on average, versus about 69% with siplizumab. No assignable naive or memory phenotype existed for roughly 80-96% of proliferating CD4+ or CD8+ clones. Greater diversity than memory cells seemed evident in naive T cells, which also appeared to be major alloresponse contributors.

Per the germline V gene, CDR1 is SGHNT and CDR2 is YYREEE (reference sequence). V was clipped by 4 bases and J by 5 bases; unmatched bases: 9. The CDR3 runs 14 residues. The gene calls are TRBV5-4 and TRBJ2-7; 7 bases map to TRBD1. This receptor was identified in a human donor in good health. The sequencing input was CD4+ T cells sorted from blood. For the CDR3, the DNA is TGTGCCAGCAGCCCCACAGGGGTCCTAGACGAGCAGTACTTC. Translation: CASSPTGVLDEQYF. The entire variable domain, with the rest obtained from reference TRBV5-4 and TRBJ2-7, is as follows: ETGVTQSPTHLIKTRGQQVTLRCSSQSGHNTVSWYQQALGQGPQFIFQYYREEENGRGNFPPRFSGLQFPNYSSELNVNALELDDSALYLCASSPTGVLDEQYFGPGTRLTVT.